A single sample is the source of the 30 T cell receptor beta chains below, sequenced in a study of T cell responses to AZD1222 COVID-19 vaccine. Sequencing was performed with immunoSEQ multiplex PCR; in TCRdb, only in-frame clones are kept and a portion is missing. The profile covers 95,000 to 100,000 clones, with roughly nine tenths appearing a single time and around 1.3% taken by the ten largest. The sample consisted of peripheral blood, taken on day 0 of AZD1222 vaccination. These receptors originate from an adult in good health.

The CDR3 bases are TGTGCCAGTAGTATAAAGGTAGGGGGGCAAGAAGCTTTCTTT. This codes for CASSIKVGGQEAFF. The V and J genes are TRBV19 and TRBJ1-1; perhaps TRBD1 as D (6 bases). From germline, CDR1 is LNHDA and CDR2 SQIVND (reference sequence). V lost 2 bases, J lost 8 bases, and 15 bases lay in between. This CDR3 has 14 residues.

The chain combines TRBV18 with TRBJ1-4; D not certain. Germline lookup yields CDR1 KGHSH and CDR2 LQKENI. There are 16 residues in the CDR3. The V and J ends lost 6 bases and 0 bases respectively, with 14 bases between them. The CDR3 nucleotides read TGTGCCAGCTCTTTACAGAACTCAGCAACTAATGAAAAACTGTTTTTT. Translation: CASSLQNSATNEKLFF.

The V gene is TRBV6-6, the J gene TRBJ2-1; D not resolved. Germline V gene data show CDR1 as MNHNY and CDR2 as SVGAGI (reference sequence). Trimming pared 0 bases from V and 8 bases from J, leaving 5 bases between. The CDR3 contains 12 residues. This chain's CDR3 is CASSYSGDEQFF. The CDR3, as DNA: TGTGCCAGCAGTTACTCCGGAGATGAGCAGTTCTTC.

The chain couples TRBV24-1 to TRBJ2-2, with D possibly TRBD1 on 5 matching bases. This CDR3 is built from 16 residues. The germline V gene encodes CDR1 KGHDR and CDR2 SFDVKD. The V end lost 4 bases, the J end lost 0 bases, and 11 bases lay between the germline ends. The CDR3 sequence is CATSDPTVSNTGELFF. CDR3 bases: TGTGCCACCAGTGACCCGACAGTCTCGAACACCGGGGAGCTGTTTTTT.

The V gene is TRBV10-3, the J gene TRBJ1-1, with D maybe TRBD1 (5 bases). Trimming stripped 6 bases from V and 1 base from J, with 18 bases between. The V gene's germline CDR1 is ENHRY and CDR2 SYGVKD. This CDR3 contains 16 residues. The CDR3 spells CAISFSGGKENTEAFF. CDR3 nucleotides: TGTGCCATCAGCTTCTCTGGGGGGAAGGAGAACACTGAAGCTTTCTTT.

This chain links TRBV27 with TRBJ2-7; D might be TRBD1 (8 bases). V was cut by 5 bases and J by 3 bases, with 20 bases left in between. CDR1 is MNHEY, CDR2 SMNVEV, per germline (reference sequence). The CDR3 length is 16 residues. CDR3 amino acids: CASSPRPTGGGYEQYF. CDR3 sequence (DNA): TGTGCCAGCAGTCCCAGGCCAACAGGGGGGGGCTACGAGCAGTACTTC.

The chain couples TRBV3-1 (or the pseudogene TRBV3-2) to TRBJ2-7; 7 nucleotides align to TRBD1. The trim removed 0 bases at V and 3 bases at J, leaving 8 bases unmatched. The CDR3 consists of 16 residues. Germline-derived CDR1 and CDR2 are LGHDT and YNNKEL (reference sequence). CDR3 in DNA: TGTGCCAGCAGCCAAGATCTTACAGGGGTGTACTACGAGCAGTACTTC. This translates into CASSQDLTGVYYEQYF.

V usage is TRBV5-4 and J usage is TRBJ2-7; possibly TRBD1 for D (5 bases). CDR1 is SGHNT, CDR2 YYREEE, per germline (reference sequence). The CDR3 is 14 amino acids. Between the trimmed V and J ends, which lost 4 bases and 2 bases, there was a span of 13 bases. The CDR3 sequence is CASSVWGGTYEQYF. The DNA for the CDR3 is TGTGCCAGCAGCGTATGGGGCGGAACCTACGAGCAGTACTTC.

The CDR3 sequence: CASSFPAGGISNTGELFF. The CDR3 DNA sequence: TGTGCCAGCAGCTTCCCAGCGGGGGGAATCTCGAACACCGGGGAGCTGTTTTTT. The gene calls are TRBV5-4 and TRBJ2-2; TRBD2 matches 9 bases. The germline V gene encodes CDR1 SGHNT and CDR2 YYREEE (reference sequence). The V gene end was trimmed by 2 bases and the J gene end by 0 bases; junction bases not matched to a gene: 8. CDR3 length: 18 residues.

The rearrangement links TRBV6-5 to TRBJ1-2, with TRBD1 as a possible D gene (6 bases). CDR1 and CDR2 from the germline V gene are MNHEY and SVGAGI. The CDR3 has 15 residues. The V end was cut by 2 bases, the J end by 6 bases, with 16 bases between. CDR3 in amino acids: CASSYGGHPGDGYTF. In DNA form, the CDR3 reads TGTGCCAGCAGTTACGGGGGACATCCCGGAGATGGCTACACCTTC.

The rearrangement joins TRBV6-4 to TRBJ2-3; 7 bases line up with TRBD1. In germline, CDR1 is MRHNA, CDR2 SNTAGT. With 4 bases clipped from V and 0 bases from J, the junction kept 4 bases outside the gene matches. CDR3 length: 15 amino acids. In DNA form, the CDR3 reads TGTGCCAGCAGTGCCCTGGGACAGAGCACAGATACGCAGTATTTT. Residues: CASSALGQSTDTQYF.

In nucleotides, the CDR3 is TGTGCCAGCAGCGCCACAGCCTCGAATGAGCAGTTCTTC. Protein product: CASSATASNEQFF. The chain links TRBV6-6 to TRBJ2-1; D unresolved. Trimming left V 6 bases short and J 7 bases short, with 13 bases between. Per germline, CDR1 MNHNY and CDR2 SVGAGI (reference sequence). The CDR3 runs to 13 residues.

This chain uses TRBV7-8 with TRBJ2-2, with 10 bases matching TRBD1. There are 16 residues in the CDR3. With V trimmed by 5 bases and J by 10 bases, 13 bases remained unmatched. CDR1 SGHVS and CDR2 FQNEAQ come from the germline V gene. CDR3 protein: CASSNTDRGLPEELFF. In nucleotides, the CDR3 is TGTGCCAGCAGCAATACTGACAGGGGGCTCCCGGAGGAGCTGTTTTTT.

The chain employs TRBV7-8 and TRBJ2-7; D unclear. Germline CDR1 SGHVS, CDR2 FQNEAQ. The CDR3 covers 14 residues. Trimming took 3 bases from V and 1 from J, leaving 10 bases between them. CDR3 nucleotide sequence: TGTGCCAGCAGCTTCAATCCTCTATCCTACGAGCAGTACTTC. Amino acid sequence: CASSFNPLSYEQYF. Full variable domain (remainder filled in from reference TRBV7-8 and TRBJ2-7): GAGVSQSPRYKVAKRGQDVALRCDPISGHVSLFWYQQALGQGPEFLTYFQNEAQLDKSGLPSDRFFAERPEGSVSTLKIQRTQQEDSAVYLCASSFNPLSYEQYFGPGTRLTVT.

This chain joins TRBV5-1 and TRBJ1-1, with 7 positions matching TRBD1. Germline V lookup: CDR1 SGHRS, CDR2 YFSETQ. The CDR3 has 17 residues. Trimming removed 4 bases from V and 1 base from J; junction bases left unmatched: 13. As DNA, the CDR3 is TGCGCCAGCAGCCTACAGGGGACGATCGGCGAGAACACTGAAGCTTTCTTT. Its protein product is CASSLQGTIGENTEAFF.

The genes are TRBV5-1 and TRBJ1-1; unclear D gene. The CDR3 runs to 15 residues. The germline V gene has CDR1 SGHRS and CDR2 YFSETQ. The V and J ends lost 0 bases and 7 bases respectively, with 16 bases between them. The CDR3 here is CASSLVYGVEGEAFF. Written as DNA, the CDR3 is TGCGCCAGCAGCTTGGTGTACGGGGTGGAGGGTGAAGCTTTCTTT.

The chain uses TRBV21-1 and TRBJ2-3; the table gives TRBD2 as D, unverified against the DNA. TRBV21-1 is labeled a pseudogene. This CDR3 has 18 amino acids. CDR3 amino acids: CASSNVEKGGYSTDTQYF. The CDR3 coding sequence is TGTGCCAGCAGCAATGTGGAAAAGGGCGGGTACAGCACAGATACGCAGTATTTT.

The rearrangement joins TRBV5-1 to TRBJ1-4, with TRBD1 as a possible D gene (5 bases). V gave up 3 bases and J gave up 8 bases, with 17 bases separating them. CDR3 length: 15 amino acids. Germline-derived CDR1 and CDR2 are SGHRS and YFSETQ. The CDR3 spells CASSSFGAVKEKLFF. In nucleotides, the CDR3 is TGCGCCAGCAGCTCGTTCGGGGCTGTGAAAGAAAAACTGTTTTTT.

V is TRBV3-1 (or the pseudogene TRBV3-2) and J is TRBJ2-1; unclear D gene. Trimming took off 2 bases at V and 10 bases at J, with 12 bases between the two ends. Germline V gives CDR1 LGHDT, CDR2 YNNKEL (reference sequence). The CDR3 is made up of 13 amino acids. Here the CDR3 reads CASSQNVLDEQFF. As DNA, the CDR3 is TGTGCCAGCAGCCAAAACGTTCTAGACGAGCAGTTCTTC.

V is TRBV10-3 and J is TRBJ1-3; maybe TRBD1 (6 bases). The V and J ends lost 5 bases and 1 base respectively, with 9 bases between them. CDR1 is ENHRY, CDR2 SYGVKD, per germline. The CDR3 runs to 14 residues. As DNA, the CDR3 is TGTGCCATCAGTCCAACAGGGTCTGGAAACACCATATATTTT. Its translation: CAISPTGSGNTIYF.

V gene TRBV2 combines with J gene TRBJ2-7, with TRBD1 identical over 7 bases. V trimming: 8 bases; J trimming: 2 bases; junction bases outside the gene matches: 0. From germline, CDR1 is SNHLY and CDR2 FYNNEI. The CDR3 runs to 11 residues. The CDR3 spells CASQGAYEQYF. Written as DNA, the CDR3 is TGTGCCAGCCAGGGGGCCTACGAGCAGTACTTC.

The chain joins TRBV28 to TRBJ2-2; D unclear. Deletions cut 5 bases from V and 6 bases from J, with 7 bases between. In germline, CDR1 is MDHEN, CDR2 SYDVKM. The CDR3 length is 12 residues. The CDR3 DNA reads TGTGCCAGCAGTATGATACCCGGGGAGCTGTTTTTT. Translating it yields CASSMIPGELFF.

J is TRBJ1-4 and V is TRBV4-1; no firm D call. CDR1 and CDR2 (germline): MGHRA, YSYEKL. The CDR3 length is 15 residues. The V end lost 0 bases, the J end lost 3 bases, and 8 bases lay between the germline ends. CDR3 amino acids: CASSQEITPNEKLFF. In DNA, the CDR3 is TGCGCCAGCAGCCAAGAAATCACGCCTAATGAAAAACTGTTTTTT.

The rearrangement joins TRBV29-1 to TRBJ1-1, with D hard to call. The length of the CDR3 is 12 residues. V was clipped by 7 bases and J by 6 bases, with 15 bases between them. Germline V gives CDR1 SQVTM, CDR2 ANQGSEA. The CDR3 DNA is TGCAGCGCCCTTTTAGGTGGCTCTGAAGCTTTCTTT. Translating it yields CSALLGGSEAFF.

This chain uses TRBV25-1 with TRBJ1-1; D is unresolved. CDR1 and CDR2 (germline): MGHDK, SYGVNS. This CDR3 spans 15 amino acids. The V and J ends lost 3 bases and 3 bases respectively, with 14 bases between them. The CDR3 loop is CASSESRSFHTEAFF. The CDR3 nucleotides are TGTGCCAGCAGTGAGTCTAGGAGCTTTCACACTGAAGCTTTCTTT.

V is TRBV5-1 and J is TRBJ1-1, with 9 bases identical to TRBD1. The V and J ends lost 5 bases and 7 bases, in that order; junction bases with no gene match: 6. CDR3 length equals 13 residues. In germline, CDR1 is SGHRS, CDR2 YFSETQ. The CDR3 nucleotides read TGCGCCAGCAGGGGACAGGGCCGCCTTGAAGCTTTCTTT. It encodes CASRGQGRLEAFF.

The gene calls are TRBV19 and TRBJ1-5, with a tentative D call TRBD1 (5 bases). Trimming took off 1 base at V and 5 bases at J, with 12 bases between the two ends. The CDR3 is 15 amino acids. Per germline, CDR1 LNHDA and CDR2 SQIVND (reference sequence). This chain's CDR3 is CASSIVAGFDQPQHF. DNA of the CDR3: TGTGCCAGTAGTATAGTTGCAGGGTTTGATCAGCCCCAGCATTTT.

CDR3 sequence: CASTSPRDGGYGYTF. CDR3 in DNA: TGTGCCAGCACCTCTCCCCGGGATGGGGGCTATGGCTACACCTTC. This sequence joins TRBV5-4 and TRBJ1-2; tentative D call: TRBD1 (5 bases). This CDR3 contains 15 residues. CDR1 and CDR2 (germline): SGHNT, YYREEE (reference sequence). Trimming removed 6 bases at V and 4 bases at J, with 19 bases between.

In its sample, this clone was seen once. The gene calls are TRBV18 and TRBJ1-4; D is undetermined. Deletions cut 3 bases from V and 2 bases from J, with 7 bases between. Germline CDR1 is KGHSH and CDR2 is LQKENI. The CDR3 sequence is 14 residues long. CDR3 residues: CASSPSETNEKLFF. The DNA for the CDR3 is TGTGCCAGCTCACCGTCCGAGACTAATGAAAAACTGTTTTTT.

The chain joins TRBV7-9 to TRBJ2-2; 8 bases align to TRBD2. This CDR3 contains 17 residues. CDR1 is SEHNR and CDR2 is FQNEAQ in the germline V gene (reference sequence). Trimming removed 3 bases from V and 0 bases from J; junction bases left unmatched: 6. The CDR3 nucleotides read TGTGCCAGCAGCTTCTTAGCGGGGCCAGCGAACACCGGGGAGCTGTTTTTT. Translation: CASSFLAGPANTGELFF.